Below, 11 T cell receptor beta chains from the same sample are listed, as sequenced in a study of T cells and Merkel cell carcinoma outcomes. The method was immunoSEQ multiplex PCR; TCRdb's version includes in-frame clones alone and lacks a portion of them. The data hold about 5,600 clones, with approximately 75% observed a single time. The material sequenced was tumor tissue from Merkel cell carcinoma. Every receptor here comes from a human donor with Merkel cell carcinoma.

The chain employs TRBV6-6 and TRBJ2-5, with TRBD2 matching 7 bases. The CDR3 has 14 amino acids. Per the germline V gene, CDR1 is MNHNY and CDR2 is SVGAGI (reference sequence). Trimming cost V 5 bases and J 2 bases; bases outside gene matches: 5. The CDR3 loop is CASSLSGWQETQYF. CDR3 coding DNA: TGTGCCAGCAGTCTTAGCGGGTGGCAAGAGACCCAGTACTTC.

The chain uses TRBV11-2 and TRBJ2-3; 8 bases match TRBD2. Germline lookup yields CDR1 SGHAT and CDR2 FQNNGV. CDR3 length: 20 residues. V gave up 0 bases and J gave up 0 bases; unmatched junction bases: 14. The CDR3 sequence: CASSLELLAAGVSSTDTQYF. The CDR3 bases are TGTGCCAGCAGCTTAGAACTACTAGCGGCCGGAGTTTCTAGCACAGATACGCAGTATTTT.

The gene calls are TRBV11-3 and TRBJ2-2; D is undetermined. The CDR3 extends over 16 amino acids. Germline V CDR1 and CDR2: SGHNT, YENEEA. Trimming cost V 1 base and J 1 base, with 10 bases left between them. CDR3 in DNA: TGTGCCAGCAGCTTAGTACGGGCTGAGAACACCGGGGAGCTGTTTTTT. Amino acids: CASSLVRAENTGELFF.

This clone was seen a handful of times. This chain connects TRBV19 to TRBJ1-1; 7 positions match TRBD1. The CDR3 extends over 12 amino acids. Trimming at V came to 6 bases and at J to 4 bases, leaving 2 bases not matched to a gene. The V gene's germline CDR1 is LNHDA and CDR2 SQIVND (reference sequence). Written as DNA, the CDR3 is TGTGCCAGTAGGGAGGGGGCCACTGAAGCTTTCTTT. Its translation: CASREGATEAFF.

J is TRBJ1-5 and V is TRBV23-1, with D maybe TRBD1 (5 bases). TRBV23-1 is an ORF; its function is uncertain. The V end was cut by 7 bases, the J end by 8 bases, with 33 bases between. There are 19 residues in the CDR3. CDR3 residues: CASTTEGLAGTPVEEPQHF. In nucleotides, the CDR3 is TGCGCCAGCACGACGGAAGGGTTGGCAGGGACCCCAGTGGAGGAGCCCCAGCATTTT.

V gene TRBV19 combines with J gene TRBJ1-2; the D is unclear. This CDR3 region has 15 residues. Trimming shortened V by 6 bases and J by 7 bases, and 21 bases separated the two germline ends. CDR1 and CDR2 from the germline V gene are LNHDA and SQIVND (reference sequence). The CDR3 nucleotides are TGTGCCAGTAGCGATATTAGGAGGGCTCTCGGTGGCTACACCTTC. Its translation is CASSDIRRALGGYTF.

CDR3 DNA: TGCGCCAGCAGCTTGCAAGAGGGGGGGTTAACAGATACGCAGTATTTT. Its protein is CASSLQEGGLTDTQYF. This chain uses TRBV5-1 with TRBJ2-3; the D gene is possibly TRBD2 (7 bases). The germline V gene has CDR1 SGHRS and CDR2 YFSETQ. Between the trimmed V and J ends, which lost 1 base and 3 bases, there was a span of 15 bases. This CDR3 spans 16 amino acids.

This sequence joins TRBV25-1 and TRBJ1-4, with D possibly matching TRBD1 (6 bases). The CDR3 covers 15 residues. CDR1 MGHDK and CDR2 SYGVNS come from the germline V gene. Trimming shortened V by 2 bases and J by 8 bases, and 15 bases separated the two germline ends. The CDR3 DNA reads as TGTGCCAGCAGTGAAGGGATCACAACAGGGGAAAAACTGTTTTTT. Encoded protein: CASSEGITTGEKLFF.

The chain has TRBV6-1 and TRBJ2-3; D not certain. Germline values: CDR1 MNHNS, CDR2 SASEGT. Trimming removed 4 bases from V and 2 bases from J, with 7 bases in between. The CDR3 runs to 13 residues. CDR3 nucleotides: TGTGCCAGCAGTGGACCGAACACAGATACGCAGTATTTT. It codes for CASSGPNTDTQYF.

The rearrangement links TRBV6-5 to TRBJ2-7; 7 bases map to TRBD2. This CDR3 region has 14 residues. V lost 2 bases and J lost 2; bases outside the gene matches: 3. Germline CDR1 and CDR2: MNHEY and SVGAGI. CDR3 region: CASSYASGTYEQYF. The CDR3 DNA follows: TGTGCCAGCAGTTACGCTAGCGGCACCTACGAGCAGTACTTC.

The chain is built from TRBV28 and TRBJ2-5; unclear D gene. Germline V gives CDR1 MDHEN, CDR2 SYDVKM. The CDR3 is made up of 13 amino acids. With 2 bases removed from V and 2 bases from J, the gap between germline ends came to 6 bases. CDR3 sequence (DNA): TGTGCCAGCAGTTTAGAACAGCAAGAGACCCAGTACTTC. The encoded protein is CASSLEQQETQYF.